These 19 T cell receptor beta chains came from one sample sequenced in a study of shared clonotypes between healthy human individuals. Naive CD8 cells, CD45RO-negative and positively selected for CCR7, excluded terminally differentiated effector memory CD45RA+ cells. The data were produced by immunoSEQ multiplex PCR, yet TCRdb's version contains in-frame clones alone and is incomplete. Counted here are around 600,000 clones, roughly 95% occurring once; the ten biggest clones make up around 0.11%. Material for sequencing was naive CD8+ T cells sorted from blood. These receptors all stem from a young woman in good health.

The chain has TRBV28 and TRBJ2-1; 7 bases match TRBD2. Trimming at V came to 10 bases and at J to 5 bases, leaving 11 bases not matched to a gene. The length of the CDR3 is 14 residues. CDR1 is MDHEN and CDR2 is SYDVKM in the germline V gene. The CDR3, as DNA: TGTGCCATCCCGGGGGGAACGGCTGACAATGAGCAGTTCTTC. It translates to CAIPGGTADNEQFF.

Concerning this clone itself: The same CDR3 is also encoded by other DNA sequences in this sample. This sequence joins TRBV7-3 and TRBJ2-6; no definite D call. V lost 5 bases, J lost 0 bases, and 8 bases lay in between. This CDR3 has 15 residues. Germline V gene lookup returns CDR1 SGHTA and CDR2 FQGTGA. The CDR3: CASSLTPSGANVLTF. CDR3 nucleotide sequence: TGTGCCAGCAGCCTTACTCCCTCTGGGGCCAACGTCCTGACTTTC.

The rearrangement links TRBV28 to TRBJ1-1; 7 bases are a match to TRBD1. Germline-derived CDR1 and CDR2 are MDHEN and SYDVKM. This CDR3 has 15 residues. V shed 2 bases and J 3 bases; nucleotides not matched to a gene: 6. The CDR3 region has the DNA TGTGCCAGCAGTTTACCTGACAGGGTAGACACTGAAGCTTTCTTT. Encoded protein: CASSLPDRVDTEAFF.

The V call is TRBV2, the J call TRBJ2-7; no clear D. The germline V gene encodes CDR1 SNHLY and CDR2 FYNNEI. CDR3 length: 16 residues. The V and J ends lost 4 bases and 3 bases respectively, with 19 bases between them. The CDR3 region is CASSVVPNTSYYEQYF. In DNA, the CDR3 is TGTGCCAGCAGTGTGGTCCCCAATACCTCTTACTACGAGCAGTACTTC. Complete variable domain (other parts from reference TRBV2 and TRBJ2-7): EPEVTQTPSHQVTQMGQEVILRCVPISNHLYFYWYRQILGQKVEFLVSFYNNEISEKSEIFDDQFSVERPDGSNFTLKIRSTKLEDSAMYFCASSVVPNTSYYEQYFGPGTRLTVT.

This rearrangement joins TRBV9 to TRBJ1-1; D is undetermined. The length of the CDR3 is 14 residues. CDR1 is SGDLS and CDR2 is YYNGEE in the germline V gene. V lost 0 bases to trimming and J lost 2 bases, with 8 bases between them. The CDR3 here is CASSVGQYNTEAFF. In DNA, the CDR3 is TGTGCCAGCAGCGTAGGGCAGTACAACACTGAAGCTTTCTTT.

CDR3 nucleotides: TGTGCCAGCAGCTTAGCGGGCGGGAGGGCCACGACAGATACGCAGTATTTT. Translating it yields CASSLAGGRATTDTQYF. The genes are TRBV7-9 and TRBJ2-3, with 9 positions matching TRBD2. V was clipped by 0 bases and J by 3 bases; unmatched bases: 7. Germline CDR1 is SEHNR and CDR2 is FQNEAQ (reference sequence). This CDR3 comprises 17 residues.

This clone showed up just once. The CDR3 nucleotides read TGTGCCAGCAGCTTGGGGACAGGGTTGTACGAGCAGTACTTC. Its translation: CASSLGTGLYEQYF. The V gene is TRBV11-2, the J gene TRBJ2-7; 9 positions agree with TRBD1. Germline V gene lookup returns CDR1 SGHAT and CDR2 FQNNGV. V shed 3 bases, J shed 4 bases, and the junction held 4 bases outside the gene matches. This CDR3 is built from 14 residues.

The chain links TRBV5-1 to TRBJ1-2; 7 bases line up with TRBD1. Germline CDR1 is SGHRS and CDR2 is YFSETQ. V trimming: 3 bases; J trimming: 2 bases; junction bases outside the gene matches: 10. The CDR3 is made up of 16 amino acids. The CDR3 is CASSSGPGQINYGYTF. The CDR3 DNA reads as TGCGCCAGCAGCTCAGGCCCGGGACAGATAAACTATGGCTACACCTTC. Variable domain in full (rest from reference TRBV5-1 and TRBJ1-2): KAGVTQTPRYLIKTRGQQVTLSCSPISGHRSVSWYQQTPGQGLQFLFEYFSETQRNKGNFPGRFSGRQFSNSRSEMNVSTLELGDSALYLCASSSGPGQINYGYTFGSGTRLTVV.

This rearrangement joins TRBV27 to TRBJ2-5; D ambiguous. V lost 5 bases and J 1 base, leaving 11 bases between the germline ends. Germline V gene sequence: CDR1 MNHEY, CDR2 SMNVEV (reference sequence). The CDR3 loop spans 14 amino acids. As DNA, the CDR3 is TGTGCCAGCAGTCCCCGGGCGGTCCAAGAGACCCAGTACTTC. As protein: CASSPRAVQETQYF.

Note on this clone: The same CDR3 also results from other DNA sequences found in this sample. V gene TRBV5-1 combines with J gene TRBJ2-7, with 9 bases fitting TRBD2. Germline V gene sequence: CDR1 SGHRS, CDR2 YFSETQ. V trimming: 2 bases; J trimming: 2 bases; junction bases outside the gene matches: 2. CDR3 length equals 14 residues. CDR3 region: CASSFSGGTYEQYF. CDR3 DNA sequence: TGCGCCAGCAGCTTTAGCGGGGGAACCTACGAGCAGTACTTC.

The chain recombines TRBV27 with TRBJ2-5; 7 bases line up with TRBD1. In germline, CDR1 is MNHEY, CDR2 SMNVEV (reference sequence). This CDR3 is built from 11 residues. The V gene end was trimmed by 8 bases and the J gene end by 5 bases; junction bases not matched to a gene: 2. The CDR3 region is CASGTDETQYF. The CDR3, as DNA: TGTGCCAGCGGGACAGACGAGACCCAGTACTTC.

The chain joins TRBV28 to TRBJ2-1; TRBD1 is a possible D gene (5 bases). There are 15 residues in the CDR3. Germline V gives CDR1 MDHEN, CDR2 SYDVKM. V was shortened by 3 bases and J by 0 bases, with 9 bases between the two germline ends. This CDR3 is CASSFGASSYNEQFF. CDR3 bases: TGTGCCAGCAGTTTTGGGGCTAGCTCCTACAATGAGCAGTTCTTC.

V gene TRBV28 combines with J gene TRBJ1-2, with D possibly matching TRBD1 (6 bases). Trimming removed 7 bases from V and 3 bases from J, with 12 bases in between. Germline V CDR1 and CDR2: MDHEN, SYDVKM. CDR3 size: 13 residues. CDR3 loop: CASTGKGDYGYTF. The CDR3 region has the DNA TGTGCCAGCACCGGTAAGGGGGACTATGGCTACACCTTC.

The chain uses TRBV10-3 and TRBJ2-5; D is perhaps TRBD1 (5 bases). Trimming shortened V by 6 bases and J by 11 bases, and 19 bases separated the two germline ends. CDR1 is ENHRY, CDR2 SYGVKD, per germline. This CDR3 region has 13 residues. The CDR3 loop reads CAIRTPQGLEQYF. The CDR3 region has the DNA TGTGCCATCAGGACCCCCCAGGGATTGGAGCAGTACTTC.

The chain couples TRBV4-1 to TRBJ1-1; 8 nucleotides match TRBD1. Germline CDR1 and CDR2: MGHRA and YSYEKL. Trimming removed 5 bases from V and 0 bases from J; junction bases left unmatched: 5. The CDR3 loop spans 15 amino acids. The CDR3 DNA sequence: TGCGCCAGCAGCTACGAGACAGGGGTGAACACTGAAGCTTTCTTT. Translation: CASSYETGVNTEAFF.

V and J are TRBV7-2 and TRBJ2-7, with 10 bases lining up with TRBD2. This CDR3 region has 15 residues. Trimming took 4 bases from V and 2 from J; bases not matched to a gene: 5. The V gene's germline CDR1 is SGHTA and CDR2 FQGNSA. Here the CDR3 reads CASSYRTSGAYEQYF. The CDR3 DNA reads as TGTGCCAGCAGCTACCGGACTAGCGGAGCCTACGAGCAGTACTTC.

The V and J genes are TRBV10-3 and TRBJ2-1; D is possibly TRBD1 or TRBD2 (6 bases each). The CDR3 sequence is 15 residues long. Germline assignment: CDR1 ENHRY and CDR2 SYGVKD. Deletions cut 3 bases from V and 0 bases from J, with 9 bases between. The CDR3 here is CAISEGGRSYNEQFF. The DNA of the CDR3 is TGTGCCATCAGTGAAGGGGGGCGCTCCTACAATGAGCAGTTCTTC.

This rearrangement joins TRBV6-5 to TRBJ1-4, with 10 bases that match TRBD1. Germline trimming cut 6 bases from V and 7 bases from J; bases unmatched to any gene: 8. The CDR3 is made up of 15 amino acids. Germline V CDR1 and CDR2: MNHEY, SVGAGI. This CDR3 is CASRLGTGEIEKLFF. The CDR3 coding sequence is TGTGCCAGCAGATTAGGGACAGGGGAAATTGAAAAACTGTTTTTT.

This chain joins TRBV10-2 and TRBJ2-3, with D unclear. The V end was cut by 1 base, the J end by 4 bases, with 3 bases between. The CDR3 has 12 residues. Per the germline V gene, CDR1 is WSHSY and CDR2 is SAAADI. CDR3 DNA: TGCGCCAGCAGTGAGTATCCAGATACGCAGTATTTT. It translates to CASSEYPDTQYF.